The 22 T cell receptor beta chains given below trace back to one sample, sequenced in a study of CD8 T cells in ankylosing spondylitis. TCRdb reprocessed the 5' RACE reads via MiXCR and lists one record per CDR3 protein. The top ten clones hold around a fifth of a sample with roughly 700,000 distinct CDR3 sequences, 19% of them seen once. Findings of the study overall: Seemingly characteristic of ankylosing spondylitis blood was a TCR beta motif consisting of under ten highly homologous variants.

These receptors lack a known antigen. The sample comprised blood, either unsorted or a sorted T cell fraction (not recorded which). All receptors come from a male donor with ankylosing spondylitis.

The chain couples TRBV29-1 to TRBJ1-1; tentative D call: TRBD1 (5 bases). The CDR3 runs 14 residues. Trimming stripped 7 bases from V and 6 bases from J, with 21 bases between. Per the germline V gene, CDR1 is SQVTM and CDR2 is ANQGSEA. The CDR3 loop is CSATVYTQGAEAFF. CDR3 coding DNA: TGCAGCGCCACGGTGTACACCCAGGGAGCTGAAGCTTTCTTT.

The chain carries TRBV28 and TRBJ2-1; 9 nucleotides line up with TRBD2. Germline V gives CDR1 MDHEN, CDR2 SYDVKM. V was clipped by 4 bases and J by 5 bases; unmatched bases: 6. The CDR3 is 15 residues long. CDR3 residues: CASSSAGGSNNEQFF. The CDR3 DNA reads TGTGCCAGCAGTTCCGCGGGGGGGTCCAACAATGAGCAGTTCTTC.

The CDR3 is CASRPNPGQGQILYNEQFF. DNA for the CDR3: TGCGCCAGCAGACCTAACCCGGGACAGGGACAAATACTGTACAATGAGCAGTTCTTC. The rearrangement joins TRBV4-1 to TRBJ2-1, with TRBD1 identical over 9 bases. The CDR3 runs 19 residues. J was trimmed by 4 bases and V by 6 bases; bases with no gene match: 19. The V gene's germline CDR1 is MGHRA and CDR2 YSYEKL.

Here the CDR3 reads CASSQNRASGRHEQFF. DNA of the CDR3: TGTGCCAGCAGCCAGAACCGGGCTAGCGGGAGGCATGAGCAGTTCTTC. The chain recombines TRBV7-3 with TRBJ2-1; 11 bases are shared with TRBD2. CDR3 length equals 16 residues. CDR1 is SGHTA and CDR2 is FQGTGA in the germline V gene. The V and J ends lost 5 bases and 8 bases, in that order; junction bases with no gene match: 11.

The chain has TRBV12-3 or TRBV12-4 and TRBJ2-5; no clear D gene. The V end was cut by 3 bases, the J end by 5 bases, with 16 bases between. This CDR3 region has 15 residues. The CDR3 loop reads CASSLVRPAWETQYF. DNA of the CDR3: TGTGCCAGCAGTTTGGTTCGACCAGCATGGGAGACCCAGTACTTC.

This clonotype was counted a few times. V is TRBV3-1 and J is TRBJ2-1; TRBD2 matches at 12 bases. The J segment lost 8 bases and the V segment lost 6 bases, leaving 8 bases of the junction unmatched. CDR1 is LGHDT and CDR2 is YNNKEL in the germline V gene (reference sequence). The CDR3 loop spans 15 amino acids. CDR3 in DNA: TGTGCCAGCAGTGAGACTAGCGGGGGTATCTATGAGCAGTTCTTC. Translation gives CASSETSGGIYEQFF.

J is TRBJ2-2 and V is TRBV6-1; no clear D. The V gene's germline CDR1 is MNHNS and CDR2 SASEGT. The CDR3 totals 14 residues. Between the trimmed V and J ends, which lost 9 bases and 3 bases, there was a span of 14 bases. The CDR3 coding sequence is TGTGCCAGTTACCAAGGGCAGGACACCGGGGAGCTGTTTTTT. It yields the protein CASYQGQDTGELFF.

A few counts support this clonotype. The chain recombines TRBV10-2 with TRBJ2-3; 11 nucleotides align to TRBD2. The length of the CDR3 is 16 residues. In germline, CDR1 is WSHSY, CDR2 SAAADI. Unmatched junction bases numbered 7, after V lost 6 bases and J lost 2 bases. CDR3 nucleotide sequence: TGCGCCAGCAGCTCAATACTAGCGGGAGCCACAGATACGCAGTATTTT. The encoded protein is CASSSILAGATDTQYF.

This clonotype came up once. The DNA of the CDR3 is TGTGCCAGCAGTTTATGGGGAGTGGTAACAGGAGGGCAGCCCCAGCATTTT. Translating it yields CASSLWGVVTGGQPQHF. The V call is TRBV28, the J call TRBJ1-5; weak D call: TRBD1 (5 bases). V dropped 0 bases and J dropped 7 bases, with 19 bases sitting between them. This CDR3 is 17 amino acids long. Germline values: CDR1 MDHEN, CDR2 SYDVKM.

This chain uses TRBV6-4 with TRBJ1-2; TRBD1 matches at 7 bases. V trimming: 3 bases; J trimming: 4 bases; junction bases outside the gene matches: 8. The CDR3 has 15 amino acids. Germline CDR1 is MRHNA and CDR2 is SNTAGT. CDR3 region: CASSELPGQPYGYTF. Written as DNA, the CDR3 is TGTGCCAGCAGTGAGTTACCGGGACAGCCCTATGGCTACACCTTC.

The V and J genes are TRBV5-6 and TRBJ2-1, with TRBD1 matching 10 bases. Germline assignment: CDR1 SGHDT and CDR2 YYEEEE. The CDR3 runs 17 residues. The V gene end was trimmed by 2 bases and the J gene end by 10 bases; junction bases not matched to a gene: 15. The CDR3 sequence: CASSFDRGQPPSTEQFF. As DNA, the CDR3 is TGTGCCAGCAGCTTTGACAGGGGGCAACCCCCCTCCACGGAGCAGTTCTTC.

This chain uses TRBV20-1 with TRBJ1-2, with 7 nucleotides matching TRBD1. Germline CDR1 and CDR2: DFQATT and SNEGSKA (reference sequence). Unmatched junction bases numbered 3, after V lost 0 bases and J lost 5 bases. The CDR3 contains 13 residues. CDR3 residues: CSARDWGQYGYTF. The CDR3 nucleotides are TGCAGTGCTAGAGATTGGGGACAGTATGGCTACACCTTC.

The CDR3 DNA sequence: TGTGCCAGCAGCGTGCGGCGGGAGAGCTCCTACAATGAGCAGTTCTTC. This gives the protein CASSVRRESSYNEQFF. The chain has TRBV6-2 or TRBV6-3 and TRBJ2-1, with TRBD2 identical over 7 bases. Per germline, CDR1 MNHEY and CDR2 SVGEGT. Losses at the gene ends were 6 bases for V and 0 bases for J; bases not matched to a gene: 8. CDR3 size: 16 residues.

The rearrangement uses TRBV20-1 and TRBJ1-2; no firm D call. With 1 base removed from V and 3 bases from J, the gap between germline ends came to 9 bases. CDR1 is DFQATT and CDR2 is SNEGSKA in the germline V gene (reference sequence). This CDR3 is 13 amino acids long. The CDR3 coding sequence is TGCAGTGCTAGAGTGGCGGGCGACTATGGCTACACCTTC. It translates to CSARVAGDYGYTF.

The chain uses TRBV20-1 and TRBJ2-7, with D unclear. The CDR3 covers 13 residues. Germline CDR1 DFQATT, CDR2 SNEGSKA (reference sequence). Trimming took 5 bases from V and 6 from J, leaving 17 bases between them. This CDR3 is CSAQDENRPEQYF. CDR3 bases: TGCAGTGCTCAGGACGAAAACCGACCCGAGCAGTACTTC.

The V and J genes are TRBV2 and TRBJ1-1, with 8 bases that match TRBD1. Unmatched junction bases numbered 4, after V lost 7 bases and J lost 0 bases. Germline lookup yields CDR1 SNHLY and CDR2 FYNNEI. The CDR3 extends over 14 amino acids. This CDR3 reads CASTNRGLNTEAFF. DNA of the CDR3: TGTGCCAGCACCAACAGGGGGTTGAACACTGAAGCTTTCTTT.

This clonotype came up a few times. The V and J genes are TRBV20-1 and TRBJ2-7; maybe TRBD1 (6 bases). The CDR3 has 12 residues. With 5 bases removed from V and 2 bases from J, the gap between germline ends came to 10 bases. The V gene's germline CDR1 is DFQATT and CDR2 SNEGSKA (reference sequence). The DNA for the CDR3 is TGCAGTGCTGGACAGCCTACCTACGAGCAGTACTTC. It specifies CSAGQPTYEQYF.

This clonotype occurred a few times. This chain joins TRBV11-2 and TRBJ2-1; 11 bases align to TRBD1. This CDR3 spans 14 amino acids. Losses at the gene ends were 5 bases for V and 6 bases for J; bases not matched to a gene: 3. Germline CDR1 and CDR2: SGHAT and FQNNGV. CDR3 sequence reads: CASSRTGGGNEQFF. The CDR3 DNA reads TGTGCCAGCAGCAGGACAGGGGGCGGCAATGAGCAGTTCTTC.

CDR3 in DNA: TGTGCCAGCAGCGCCCAAACTTACACCGGGGAGCTGTTTTTT. The encoded protein is CASSAQTYTGELFF. The chain links TRBV7-9 to TRBJ2-2; D is unclear. The CDR3 totals 14 residues. Trimming cost V 5 bases and J 3 bases, with 10 bases left between them. In germline, CDR1 is SEHNR, CDR2 FQNEAQ (reference sequence).

The J gene is TRBJ2-1, the V gene TRBV27; 7 bases map to TRBD2. The CDR3 has 17 residues. J gave up 4 bases and V 2 bases, and 11 bases lay outside the gene matches. Germline CDR1 is MNHEY and CDR2 is SMNVEV (reference sequence). The CDR3 spells CASSLRGGGSFYNEQFF. Here the CDR3 DNA reads TGTGCCAGCAGTTTAAGAGGCGGGGGTTCCTTTTACAATGAGCAGTTCTTC.

V and J are TRBV5-6 and TRBJ1-2; D unclear. Between the trimmed V and J ends, which lost 0 bases and 2 bases, there was a span of 8 bases. Germline-derived CDR1 and CDR2 are SGHDT and YYEEEE. This CDR3 comprises 14 residues. The CDR3 DNA sequence: TGTGCCAGCAGCTTGGTACAGAGGAACTATGGCTACACCTTC. Translated, it gives CASSLVQRNYGYTF.

This rearrangement joins TRBV4-2 to TRBJ1-5; D gene unclear. V was trimmed by 0 bases and J by 5 bases, leaving 8 bases between them. The CDR3 totals 14 residues. The germline V gene encodes CDR1 LGHNA and CDR2 YNFKEQ. CDR3 sequence reads: CASSQDLGYQPQHF. CDR3 nucleotide sequence: TGTGCCAGCAGCCAAGATCTCGGCTATCAGCCCCAGCATTTT.